This T cell receptor beta chain was sequenced during a study of cytomegalovirus exposure and HLA in healthy donors. Regarding the study as a whole: Among donors in an Asian-associated ancestry cluster, a later analysis reportedly found fewer N-insertions than the approximately 670-donor mean.

This clone is a singleton in its sample. Its target is not known. Both 60 Vbeta primers and 13 Jbeta primers went into the PCR. Profiling relied on immunoSEQ multiplex PCR, and the TCRdb table lists in-frame clones only, not all of them. The sample contains fewer than 200,000 clones, less than 90% of which appear only once. Germline assignment: CDR1 SGHTA and CDR2 FQGTGA. V lost 8 bases to trimming and J lost 4 bases, with 15 bases between them. The length of the CDR3 is 14 residues. Input material: PBMCs. This receptor was taken from a woman in her 50s in good health and CMV-seropositive. The J gene is TRBJ2-1, the V gene TRBV7-3, with TRBD1 as a possible D gene (6 bases). CDR3 sequence reads: CASGTSGGYNEQFF. The CDR3 coding sequence is TGTGCCAGCGGGACATCTGGGGGATACAATGAGCAGTTCTTC.